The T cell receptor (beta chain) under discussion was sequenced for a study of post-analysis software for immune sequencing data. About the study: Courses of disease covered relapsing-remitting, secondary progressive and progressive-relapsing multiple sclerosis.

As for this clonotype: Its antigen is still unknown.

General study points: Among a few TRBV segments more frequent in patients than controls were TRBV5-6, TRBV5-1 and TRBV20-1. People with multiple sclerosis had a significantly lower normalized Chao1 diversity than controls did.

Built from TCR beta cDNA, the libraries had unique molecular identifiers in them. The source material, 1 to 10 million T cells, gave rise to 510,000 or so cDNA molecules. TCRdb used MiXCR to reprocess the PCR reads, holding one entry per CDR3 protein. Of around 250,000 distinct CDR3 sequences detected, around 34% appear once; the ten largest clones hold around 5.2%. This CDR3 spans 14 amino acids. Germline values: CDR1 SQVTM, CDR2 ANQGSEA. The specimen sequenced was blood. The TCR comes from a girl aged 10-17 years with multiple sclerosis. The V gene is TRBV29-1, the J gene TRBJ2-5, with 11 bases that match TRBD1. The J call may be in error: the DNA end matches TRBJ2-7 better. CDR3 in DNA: TGCAGCGCTGCGATGGGACAGGGGGACTACGAGCAGTACTTC. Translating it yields CSAAMGQGDYEQYF.